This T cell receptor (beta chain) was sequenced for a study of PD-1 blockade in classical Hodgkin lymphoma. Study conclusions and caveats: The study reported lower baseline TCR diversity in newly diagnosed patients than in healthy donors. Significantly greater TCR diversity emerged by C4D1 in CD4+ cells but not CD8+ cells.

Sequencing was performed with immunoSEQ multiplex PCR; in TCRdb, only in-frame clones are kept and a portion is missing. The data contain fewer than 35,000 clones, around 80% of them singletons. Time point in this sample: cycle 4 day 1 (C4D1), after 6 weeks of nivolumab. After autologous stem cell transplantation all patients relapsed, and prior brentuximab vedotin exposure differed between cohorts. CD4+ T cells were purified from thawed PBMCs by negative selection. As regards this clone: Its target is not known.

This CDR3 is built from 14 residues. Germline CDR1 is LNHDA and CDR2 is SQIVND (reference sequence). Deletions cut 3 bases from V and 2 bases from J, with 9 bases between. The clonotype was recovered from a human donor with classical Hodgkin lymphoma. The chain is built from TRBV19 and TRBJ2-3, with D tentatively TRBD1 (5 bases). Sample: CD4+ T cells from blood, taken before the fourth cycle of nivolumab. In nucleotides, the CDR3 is TGTGCCAGTAGTATGGAGACAGACACAGATACGCAGTATTTT. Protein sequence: CASSMETDTDTQYF.